This entry lists 28 T cell receptor beta chains sequenced from one sample in a study of graft-versus-host responses after intestinal transplantation. TCRdb's table, derived via immunoSEQ multiplex PCR, lists solely in-frame clones and lacks some. The data contain about 100,000 clones, more than 85% of them seen just once; the ten biggest clones take up around 0.86%. No cognate antigen is known for these TCRs. The sample here was unstimulated CD4+ T cells sorted from spleen or lymph node cells, taken before transplant. These receptors originate from a human donor who was the organ donor for an intestinal transplant.

CDR3: CATSRVVPPGGVSTF. CDR3 bases: TGTGCCACCAGCAGAGTCGTCCCGCCAGGAGGAGTCTCCACCTTC. The rearrangement links TRBV15 to TRBJ1-2; no definite D call. Looked up from germline, CDR1 is LNHNV and CDR2 is YYDKDF (reference sequence). The CDR3 totals 15 residues. Trimming shortened V by 1 base and J by 13 bases, and 22 bases separated the two germline ends.

V gene TRBV11-3 combines with J gene TRBJ2-4; D is possibly TRBD1 or TRBD2 (5 bases each). CDR3 length: 16 residues. V lost 1 base, J lost 3 bases, and 13 bases lay in between. From germline, CDR1 is SGHNT and CDR2 YENEEA. CDR3 amino acids: CASSLGSGASKNIQYF. The CDR3 DNA is TGTGCCAGCAGCTTAGGATCCGGGGCCAGCAAAAACATTCAGTACTTC.

The chain recombines TRBV10-3 with TRBJ1-5; 8 bases agree with TRBD1. With V trimmed by 0 bases and J by 6 bases, 7 bases remained unmatched. Germline V gene data show CDR1 as ENHRY and CDR2 as SYGVKD. The CDR3 contains 16 residues. In nucleotides, the CDR3 is TGTGCCATCAGTGAGTCGGTCCAGGGGGCCGGTCAGCCCCAGCATTTT. Translating gives CAISESVQGAGQPQHF.

The genes are TRBV30 and TRBJ2-7; D may correspond to TRBD1 or TRBD2 (5 bases each). The CDR3 sequence is 14 residues long. Trimming took 2 bases from V and 2 from J, leaving 13 bases between them. Germline CDR1 reads GTSNPN; CDR2 reads SVGIG (reference sequence). The CDR3 here is CAWSTGTGTYEQYF. CDR3 bases: TGTGCCTGGAGTACCGGGACCGGGACCTACGAGCAGTACTTC.

V and J are TRBV30 and TRBJ1-3; D remains unclear. Germline CDR1 reads GTSNPN; CDR2 reads SVGIG (reference sequence). The CDR3 sequence is 13 residues long. V was shortened by 2 bases and J by 0 bases, with 5 bases between the two germline ends. The CDR3 is CAWSSSSGNTIYF. DNA of the CDR3: TGTGCCTGGAGTTCCAGCTCTGGAAACACCATATATTTT.

The chain recombines TRBV9 with TRBJ2-3; 10 bases agree with TRBD1. Germline V gene lookup returns CDR1 SGDLS and CDR2 YYNGEE. Trimming cost V 3 bases and J 1 base; bases outside gene matches: 2. This CDR3 has 15 amino acids. The CDR3 DNA sequence: TGTGCCAGCAGCGCAGGGACAGGGGGCACAGATACGCAGTATTTT. Protein product: CASSAGTGGTDTQYF.

The chain is built from TRBV6-6 and TRBJ1-4; the match to TRBD1 covers 8 bases. The J segment lost 8 bases and the V segment lost 6 bases, leaving 11 bases of the junction unmatched. Germline lookup yields CDR1 MNHNY and CDR2 SVGAGI (reference sequence). The CDR3 has 15 residues. The CDR3 region has the DNA TGTGCCAGCAGCGGGACAGGTGGTCTAGGCGAAAAACTGTTTTTT. This encodes CASSGTGGLGEKLFF.

The chain joins TRBV19 to TRBJ2-7; 7 bases map to TRBD2. Trimming took 5 bases from V and 1 from J; bases not matched to a gene: 5. CDR3 length: 14 residues. In germline, CDR1 is LNHDA, CDR2 SQIVND (reference sequence). The CDR3 protein is CASSVGGGSYEQYF. The CDR3 coding sequence is TGTGCCAGTAGTGTTGGGGGGGGGTCCTACGAGCAGTACTTC.

The chain has TRBV25-1 and TRBJ2-4; a weak D match, TRBD2 (5 bases). The CDR3 has 15 amino acids. CDR1 is MGHDK, CDR2 SYGVNS, per germline. V gave up 6 bases and J gave up 6 bases, with 18 bases separating them. The CDR3 is CASSPPGRHLNIQYF. CDR3 nucleotide sequence: TGTGCCAGCAGCCCCCCGGGAAGACACCTAAACATTCAGTACTTC.

This clone was seen only a few times. The rearrangement joins TRBV13 to TRBJ1-3; D perhaps matches TRBD1 (6 bases). The CDR3 has 16 residues. The germline CDR1 and CDR2 sequences are PRHDT and FYEKMQ (reference sequence). V dropped 5 bases and J dropped 0 bases, with 14 bases sitting between them. CDR3 coding DNA: TGTGCCAGCAGCCCTGGGACACTGGACTCTGGAAACACCATATATTTT. It is translated as CASSPGTLDSGNTIYF.

The rearrangement uses TRBV19 and TRBJ1-2; no clear D. The germline V gene has CDR1 LNHDA and CDR2 SQIVND (reference sequence). The CDR3 sequence is 10 residues long. Trimming stripped 7 bases from V and 13 bases from J, with 13 bases between. The CDR3, as DNA: TGTGCCAGTATCCCCAGCCTCTTCACCTTC. Translating it yields CASIPSLFTF.

This clone was detected only a few times. This rearrangement joins TRBV6-4 to TRBJ2-7; 10 nucleotides agree with TRBD1. This CDR3 spans 13 amino acids. Germline CDR1 reads MRHNA; CDR2 reads SNTAGT. After removal of 6 bases from V and 6 bases from J, the junction contained 5 bases not matched to a gene. The DNA of the CDR3 is TGTGCCAGCAGCCAAGACAGGGGGCGCGAGCAGTACTTC. Amino acid sequence: CASSQDRGREQYF.

The chain combines TRBV28 with TRBJ2-2; 7 bases agree with TRBD2. The V gene end was trimmed by 5 bases and the J gene end by 3 bases; junction bases not matched to a gene: 9. This CDR3 comprises 16 residues. The germline CDR1 and CDR2 sequences are MDHEN and SYDVKM. The CDR3 here is CASSPWTRTDTGELFF. The CDR3 coding sequence is TGTGCCAGCAGTCCATGGACTAGGACGGACACCGGGGAGCTGTTTTTT. The complete variable domain, with remaining parts taken from reference TRBV28 and TRBJ2-2, reads DVKVTQSSRYLVKRTGEKVFLECVQDMDHENMFWYRQDPGLGLRLIYFSYDVKMKEKGDIPEGYSVSREKKERFSLILESASTNQTSMYLCASSPWTRTDTGELFFGEGSRLTVL.

This CDR3 reads CASSLFDRVHEQYF. Written as DNA, the CDR3 is TGTGCCAGCAGTTTGTTCGACAGGGTCCACGAGCAGTACTTC. The V and J genes are TRBV28 and TRBJ2-7; the match to TRBD1 covers 7 bases. This CDR3 is 14 amino acids long. Germline lookup yields CDR1 MDHEN and CDR2 SYDVKM. The ends lost 3 bases at V and 5 bases at J; junction bases unmatched: 7.

The sample holds one count of this clone. The CDR3 sequence: CASSVRVGPPAGELFF. CDR3 nucleotides: TGTGCCAGCAGCGTGAGGGTTGGCCCCCCAGCCGGGGAGCTGTTTTTT. The V and J genes are TRBV9 and TRBJ2-2, with D maybe TRBD2 (5 bases). Germline V gene data show CDR1 as SGDLS and CDR2 as YYNGEE. CDR3 length: 16 residues. The V end lost 2 bases, the J end lost 6 bases, and 17 bases lay between the germline ends.

The chain recombines TRBV7-9 with TRBJ1-6; possible D gene TRBD1, 5 bases. The V and J ends lost 3 bases and 10 bases respectively, with 13 bases between them. This CDR3 has 14 residues. Germline V gene data show CDR1 as SEHNR and CDR2 as FQNEAQ (reference sequence). The CDR3 DNA reads TGTGCCAGCAGCTTGTGGGAGGGGCAGTCACCCCTCCACTTT. It is translated as CASSLWEGQSPLHF.

In this sample, this clone turned up a few times. CDR3 bases: TGTGCCAGCTCACCACCGACCGGGGGGGGCTACACCTTC. This codes for CASSPPTGGGYTF. This chain joins TRBV18 and TRBJ1-2; a weak D match, TRBD1 (5 bases). The V and J ends lost 0 bases and 8 bases respectively, with 10 bases between them. This CDR3 region has 13 residues. Germline assignment: CDR1 KGHSH and CDR2 LQKENI.

This clone was seen only once. J is TRBJ2-1 and V is TRBV5-6; maybe TRBD1 (6 bases). Trimming left V 4 bases short and J 4 bases short, with 15 bases between. The CDR3 is 15 amino acids. CDR1 is SGHDT, CDR2 YYEEEE, per germline. As DNA, the CDR3 is TGTGCCAGCAGCCCCGGCACAGGGATATACAATGAGCAGTTCTTC. It is translated as CASSPGTGIYNEQFF.

V gene TRBV11-3 combines with J gene TRBJ2-2; unclear D gene. Germline-derived CDR1 and CDR2 are SGHNT and YENEEA. Trimming left V 4 bases short and J 7 bases short, with 13 bases between. This CDR3 spans 14 amino acids. CDR3 residues: CASSWDGGNGELFF. Written as DNA, the CDR3 is TGTGCCAGCAGCTGGGATGGCGGAAACGGGGAGCTGTTTTTT.

This chain links TRBV30 with TRBJ2-2, with 8 nucleotides matching TRBD2. Germline trimming cut 4 bases from V and 4 bases from J; bases unmatched to any gene: 8. The CDR3 spans 15 residues. Looked up from germline, CDR1 is GTSNPN and CDR2 is SVGIG (reference sequence). CDR3 DNA: TGTGCCTGGACGGGAGGGCGGGGGCCCACCGGGGAGCTGTTTTTT. Translated, it gives CAWTGGRGPTGELFF.

This chain uses TRBV30 with TRBJ1-3; maybe TRBD1 (5 bases). Germline V gene data show CDR1 as GTSNPN and CDR2 as SVGIG (reference sequence). V was trimmed by 0 bases and J by 2 bases, leaving 11 bases between them. The CDR3 extends over 15 amino acids. CDR3 coding DNA: TGTGCCTGGAGTGTACTGAGAGGGGCTGGAAACACCATATATTTT. Its protein product is CAWSVLRGAGNTIYF.

This chain uses TRBV14 with TRBJ1-1; perhaps TRBD1 as D (5 bases). The germline V gene encodes CDR1 SGHDN and CDR2 FVKESK. This CDR3 is built from 12 residues. Trimming took 1 base from V and 11 from J, leaving 11 bases between them. The CDR3 DNA is TGTGCCAGCAGCCAAGCGGGCAGGGAGGCTTTCTTT. Encoded protein: CASSQAGREAFF.

This rearrangement joins TRBV30 to TRBJ1-2; tentative D call: TRBD1 (6 bases). The ends were cut back, 4 bases at V and 3 bases at J, with 12 bases in the middle. This CDR3 has 13 residues. Germline-derived CDR1 and CDR2 are GTSNPN and SVGIG (reference sequence). This chain's CDR3 is CAWIPHRDYGYTF. CDR3 DNA sequence: TGTGCCTGGATCCCCCACAGGGACTATGGCTACACCTTC.

The genes are TRBV4-1 and TRBJ1-3; TRBD1 matches at 7 bases. This CDR3 contains 18 residues. Per germline, CDR1 MGHRA and CDR2 YSYEKL. J lost 6 bases, V lost 1 base, and 15 bases had no gene match. The CDR3 protein is CASSQVGGSGQGVNTIYF. CDR3 DNA: TGCGCCAGCAGCCAAGTAGGAGGTAGTGGTCAGGGGGTAAACACCATATATTTT.

The chain employs TRBV28 and TRBJ2-7; no reliable D call. Germline V lookup: CDR1 MDHEN, CDR2 SYDVKM. V lost 7 bases and J lost 4, with 11 bases in between. The CDR3 sequence is 12 residues long. Here the CDR3 DNA reads TGTGCCAGCATCTCCCCCTCGTACGAGCAGTACTTC. It codes for CASISPSYEQYF.

A remark on this clone: The junction differs from germline at one of its ends, possibly a read error. The V call is TRBV2, the J call TRBJ2-7, with unresolved D. CDR1 and CDR2 from the germline V gene are SNHLY and FYNNEI. The CDR3 has 11 amino acids. This chain's CDR3 is CASSEIWNPNF. The CDR3 bases are TGTGCCAGCAGTGAAATTTGGAACCCGAACTTC.

The chain has TRBV11-1 and TRBJ2-7; 8 bases match TRBD2. There are 14 residues in the CDR3. The J segment lost 4 bases and the V segment lost 2 bases, leaving 4 bases of the junction unmatched. Germline V lookup: CDR1 SGHAT, CDR2 FQDESV (reference sequence). CDR3 bases: TGTGCCAGCAGCTTACGGGGGGGAATATACGAGCAGTACTTC. It specifies CASSLRGGIYEQYF.

Concerning this clone itself: The junction departs from the called germline gene at one end, perhaps through a read error. This chain links TRBV6-1 with TRBJ1-4, with D possibly matching TRBD1 (6 bases). Germline-derived CDR1 and CDR2 are MNHNS and SASEGT. The CDR3 extends over 15 amino acids. The CDR3: CASSEDRQYNEKLFF. In DNA, the CDR3 is TGTGCCAGCAGCGAAGACAGGCAATATAATGAAAAACTGTTTTTT.